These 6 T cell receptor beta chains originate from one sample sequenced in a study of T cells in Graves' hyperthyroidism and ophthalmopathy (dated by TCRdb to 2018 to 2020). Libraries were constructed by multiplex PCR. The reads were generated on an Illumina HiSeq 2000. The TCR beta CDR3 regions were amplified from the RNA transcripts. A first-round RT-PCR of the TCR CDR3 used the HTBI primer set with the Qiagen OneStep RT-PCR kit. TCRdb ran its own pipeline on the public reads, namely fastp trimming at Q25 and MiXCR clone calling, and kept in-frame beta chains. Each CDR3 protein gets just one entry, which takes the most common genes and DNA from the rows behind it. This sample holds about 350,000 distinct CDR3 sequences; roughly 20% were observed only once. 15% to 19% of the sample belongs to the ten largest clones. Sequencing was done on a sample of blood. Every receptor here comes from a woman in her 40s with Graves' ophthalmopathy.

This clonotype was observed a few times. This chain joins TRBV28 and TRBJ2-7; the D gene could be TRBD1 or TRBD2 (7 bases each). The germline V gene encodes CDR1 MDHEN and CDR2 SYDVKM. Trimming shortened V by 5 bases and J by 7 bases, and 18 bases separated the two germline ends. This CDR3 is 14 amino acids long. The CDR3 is CASSTPGGVREQYF. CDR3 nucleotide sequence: TGTGCCAGCAGTACCCCAGGGGGGGTTAGGGAGCAGTACTTC.

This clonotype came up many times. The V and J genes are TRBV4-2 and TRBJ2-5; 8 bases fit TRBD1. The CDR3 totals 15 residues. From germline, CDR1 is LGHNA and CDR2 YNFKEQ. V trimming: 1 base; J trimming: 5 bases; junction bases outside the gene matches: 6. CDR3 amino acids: CASSQAEGQAETQYF. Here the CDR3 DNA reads TGTGCCAGCAGCCAAGCCGAGGGACAGGCCGAGACCCAGTACTTC.

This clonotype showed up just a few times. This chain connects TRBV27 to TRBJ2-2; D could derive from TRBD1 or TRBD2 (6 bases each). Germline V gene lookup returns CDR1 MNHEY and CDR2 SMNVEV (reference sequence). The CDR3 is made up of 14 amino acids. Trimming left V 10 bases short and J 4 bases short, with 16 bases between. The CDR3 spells CATGGRVPTGELFF. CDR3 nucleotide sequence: TGTGCCACCGGGGGCAGGGTCCCCACCGGGGAGCTGTTTTTT.

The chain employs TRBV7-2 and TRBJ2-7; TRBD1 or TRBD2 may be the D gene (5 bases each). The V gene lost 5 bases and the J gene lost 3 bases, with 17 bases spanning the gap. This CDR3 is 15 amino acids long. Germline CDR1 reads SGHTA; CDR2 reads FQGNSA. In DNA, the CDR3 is TGTGCCAGCAGCCCCGACCGGGACGGAGGCTACGAGCAGTACTTC. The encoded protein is CASSPDRDGGYEQYF.

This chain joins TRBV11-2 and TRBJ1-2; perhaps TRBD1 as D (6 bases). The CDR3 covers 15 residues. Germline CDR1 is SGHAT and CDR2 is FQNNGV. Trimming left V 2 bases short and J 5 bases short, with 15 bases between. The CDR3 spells CASSLRGTLIYGYTF. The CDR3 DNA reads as TGTGCCAGCAGCTTACGTGGGACACTAATTTATGGCTACACCTTC.

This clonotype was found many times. The DNA of the CDR3 is TGTGCCAGTCGAACTCGCCCTGGGGGACGGCGACTCTATGGCTACACCTTC. As protein: CASRTRPGGRRLYGYTF. The rearrangement links TRBV19 to TRBJ1-2, with D maybe TRBD1 (5 bases). Per germline, CDR1 LNHDA and CDR2 SQIVND (reference sequence). Trimming took off 8 bases at V and 4 bases at J, with 26 bases between the two ends. The CDR3 length is 17 residues. Combining the CDR3 with reference TRBV19 and TRBJ1-2 gives the whole variable domain DGGITQSPKYLFRKEGQNVTLSCEQNLNHDAMYWYRQDPGQGLRLIYYSQIVNDFQKGDIAEGYSVSREKKESFPLTVTSAQKNPTAFYLCASRTRPGGRRLYGYTFGSGTRLTVV.